The 19 T cell receptor beta chains reported below all come from one sample, sequenced in a study of OX40 agonist ivuxolimab in advanced cancers. Data came from immunoSEQ multiplex PCR; TCRdb stores just in-frame clones and leaves some out. The sample shows 35,000 to 40,000 clones, nearly 85% of them seen only once. Sequencing used CD4+ or CD8+ T cells sorted from blood, obtained in a trial of the OX40 agonist ivuxolimab. Every receptor here comes from an adult with an advanced solid tumor such as melanoma, head and neck, liver or kidney cancer.

The rearrangement uses TRBV28 and TRBJ1-5; 9 bases align to TRBD1. J gave up 6 bases and V 6 bases, and 6 bases lay outside the gene matches. The CDR3 totals 14 residues. Germline assignment: CDR1 MDHEN and CDR2 SYDVKM. In DNA form, the CDR3 reads TGTGCCAGCAGGCCGGGACAGGGTCGTCAGCCCCAGCATTTT. Amino acid sequence: CASRPGQGRQPQHF.

The chain couples TRBV6-6 to TRBJ1-5; D is possibly TRBD1 (5 bases). The germline V gene encodes CDR1 MNHNY and CDR2 SVGAGI (reference sequence). CDR3 length: 13 amino acids. V was pared by 6 bases and J by 6 bases, with 12 bases between. In nucleotides, the CDR3 is TGTGCCAGCAGAAGGCAGGGAAGTCAGCCCCAGCATTTT. Amino acid sequence: CASRRQGSQPQHF.

The gene calls are TRBV6-4 and TRBJ1-2; the D gene is possibly TRBD1 (6 bases). V gave up 8 bases and J gave up 4 bases, with 20 bases separating them. Germline lookup yields CDR1 MRHNA and CDR2 SNTAGT. This CDR3 region has 15 residues. The CDR3 reads CASPWGQKPPYGYTF. The CDR3 coding sequence is TGTGCCAGCCCCTGGGGGCAGAAACCCCCCTATGGCTACACCTTC.

The chain couples TRBV6-5 to TRBJ2-1; D not certain. The CDR3 has 13 residues. V lost 6 bases and J 9 bases, leaving 15 bases between the germline ends. Germline V gives CDR1 MNHEY, CDR2 SVGAGI. In DNA, the CDR3 is TGTGCCAGCAGCCGGGTGGGTTTAAGTGAGCAGTTCTTC. Protein: CASSRVGLSEQFF.

The chain combines TRBV15 with TRBJ1-3, with D unclear. V lost 0 bases and J lost 2, with 11 bases in between. Germline lookup yields CDR1 LNHNV and CDR2 YYDKDF (reference sequence). CDR3 length: 16 amino acids. CDR3 nucleotides: TGTGCCACCAGCAGAGATCGAACAGAGACTGGAAACACCATATATTTT. This sequence encodes CATSRDRTETGNTIYF. Using reference TRBV15 and TRBJ1-3 for the parts outside the CDR3, the full variable domain is DAMVIQNPRYQVTQFGKPVTLSCSQTLNHNVMYWYQQKSSQAPKLLFHYYDKDFNNEADTPDNFQSRRPNTSFCFLDIRSPGLGDTAMYLCATSRDRTETGNTIYFGEGSWLTVV.

This CDR3 is CASSQDRAGGSYEQYF. The DNA for the CDR3 is TGCGCCAGCAGCCAAGATCGAGCGGGAGGGTCCTACGAGCAGTACTTC. The J gene is TRBJ2-7, the V gene TRBV4-3, with TRBD2 matching over 10 bases. CDR1 and CDR2 (germline): LGHNA, YSLEER. The CDR3 covers 16 residues. V lost 0 bases, J lost 1 base, and 3 bases stayed unmatched.

V and J are TRBV4-1 and TRBJ2-7, with 8 nucleotides matching TRBD1. From germline, CDR1 is MGHRA and CDR2 YSYEKL. The CDR3 length is 11 residues. V lost 8 bases and J lost 5; bases outside the gene matches: 2. The CDR3 here is CASGQGDEQYF. The DNA for the CDR3 is TGCGCCAGCGGACAGGGAGACGAGCAGTACTTC.

The V and J genes are TRBV6-6 and TRBJ2-5; TRBD1 is a possible D gene (5 bases). The CDR3 consists of 14 residues. V was cut by 10 bases and J by 0 bases, with 15 bases left in between. Per the germline V gene, CDR1 is MNHNY and CDR2 is SVGAGI (reference sequence). CDR3 in amino acids: CATAQTAYQETQYF. Here the CDR3 DNA reads TGTGCCACAGCTCAGACAGCCTACCAAGAGACCCAGTACTTC.

This chain links TRBV11-3 with TRBJ2-2; D is unclear. CDR1 SGHNT and CDR2 YENEEA come from the germline V gene. This CDR3 contains 12 residues. V was trimmed by 8 bases and J by 6 bases, leaving 10 bases between them. CDR3 residues: CASGTTSGELFF. DNA for the CDR3: TGTGCCAGCGGAACAACGTCCGGGGAGCTGTTTTTT.

The chain couples TRBV7-9 to TRBJ1-6; D gene uncertain. With 3 bases removed from V and 2 bases from J, the gap between germline ends came to 2 bases. Germline V gene lookup returns CDR1 SEHNR and CDR2 FQNEAQ (reference sequence). The length of the CDR3 is 13 residues. CDR3 region: CASSLAYNSPLHF. The CDR3 DNA reads as TGTGCCAGCAGCTTGGCCTATAATTCACCCCTCCACTTT.

The chain is built from TRBV7-7 and TRBJ2-7; D ambiguous. Between the trimmed V and J ends, which lost 6 bases and 5 bases, there was a span of 14 bases. CDR3 length equals 13 residues. The germline V gene has CDR1 SSHAT and CDR2 FNYEAQ (reference sequence). The CDR3 sequence is CASSTTSSDEQYF. The CDR3 coding sequence is TGTGCCAGCAGTACTACGTCTTCCGACGAGCAGTACTTC.

This clone showed up just a few times. The CDR3 spells CATSRDESSGANVLTF. CDR3 sequence (DNA): TGTGCCACCAGCAGAGATGAAAGCTCTGGGGCCAACGTCCTGACTTTC. J is TRBJ2-6 and V is TRBV15; the D is unclear. Per germline, CDR1 LNHNV and CDR2 YYDKDF (reference sequence). The CDR3 sequence is 16 residues long. V dropped 0 bases and J dropped 0 bases, with 6 bases sitting between them.

This clone was picked up a small number of times. The chain is built from TRBV28 and TRBJ1-5; D is undetermined. V gave up 4 bases and J gave up 4 bases, with 5 bases separating them. This CDR3 is 12 amino acids long. Germline V lookup: CDR1 MDHEN, CDR2 SYDVKM. The CDR3, as DNA: TGTGCCAGCAGTTCTAGGAATCAGCCCCAGCATTTT. Translating gives CASSSRNQPQHF.

This chain joins TRBV5-1 and TRBJ2-2; no firm D call. CDR3 length: 12 residues. Per germline, CDR1 SGHRS and CDR2 YFSETQ. V gave up 1 base and J gave up 7 bases, with 5 bases separating them. The CDR3 nucleotides are TGCGCCAGCAGCTTGTCCGGCGGGGAGCTGTTTTTT. Amino acids: CASSLSGGELFF. The variable domain in full, with the rest retrieved from reference TRBV5-1 and TRBJ2-2, is KAGVTQTPRYLIKTRGQQVTLSCSPISGHRSVSWYQQTPGQGLQFLFEYFSETQRNKGNFPGRFSGRQFSNSRSEMNVSTLELGDSALYLCASSLSGGELFFGEGSRLTVL.

This chain links TRBV11-2 with TRBJ2-2; 12 bases map to TRBD2. Germline-derived CDR1 and CDR2 are SGHAT and FQNNGV. V shed 5 bases and J 7 bases; nucleotides not matched to a gene: 8. The CDR3 spans 16 residues. The CDR3 reads CASSPWTSGEYGELFF. In DNA form, the CDR3 reads TGTGCCAGCAGCCCGTGGACTAGCGGGGAGTACGGGGAGCTGTTTTTT.

The V call is TRBV5-1, the J call TRBJ1-1; 10 bases map to TRBD1. The J segment lost 0 bases and the V segment lost 1 base, leaving 3 bases of the junction unmatched. Germline loops: CDR1 SGHRS, CDR2 YFSETQ. This CDR3 is built from 16 residues. Here the CDR3 DNA reads TGCGCCAGCAGCTTGCGGACAGGGGGTATGAACACTGAAGCTTTCTTT. Its protein is CASSLRTGGMNTEAFF.

This clone was detected only once. The V and J genes are TRBV27 and TRBJ1-2, with D perhaps TRBD1 (6 bases). The CDR3 is made up of 17 amino acids. CDR1 is MNHEY, CDR2 SMNVEV, per germline (reference sequence). Trimming shortened V by 6 bases and J by 6 bases, and 26 bases separated the two germline ends. CDR3 coding DNA: TGTGCCAGCAGAATATCATACAGGAACAGGGAATGGGATGGCTACACCTTC. Amino acid sequence: CASRISYRNREWDGYTF.

V and J are TRBV5-8 and TRBJ1-1; D not certain. The ends were cut back, 0 bases at V and 2 bases at J, with 5 bases in the middle. Germline values: CDR1 SGHTS, CDR2 YDEGEE. This CDR3 has 13 amino acids. Here the CDR3 reads CASSLEGNTEAFF. DNA of the CDR3: TGTGCCAGCAGCTTGGAGGGTAACACTGAAGCTTTCTTT. Full variable domain (remainder filled in from reference TRBV5-8 and TRBJ1-1): EAGVTQSPTHLIKTRGQQATLRCSPISGHTSVYWYQQALGLGLQFLLWYDEGEERNRGNFPPRFSGRQFPNYSSELNVNALELEDSALYLCASSLEGNTEAFFGQGTRLTVV.

Notes on this clone: Other DNA variants within this sample encode the same CDR3. The genes are TRBV28 and TRBJ2-7; no clear D gene. From germline, CDR1 is MDHEN and CDR2 SYDVKM. The CDR3 totals 14 residues. Trimming took 3 bases from V and 0 from J, leaving 9 bases between them. The CDR3 DNA is TGTGCCAGCAGTTTCGGACCGAGCTCCTACGAGCAGTACTTC. It translates to CASSFGPSSYEQYF.